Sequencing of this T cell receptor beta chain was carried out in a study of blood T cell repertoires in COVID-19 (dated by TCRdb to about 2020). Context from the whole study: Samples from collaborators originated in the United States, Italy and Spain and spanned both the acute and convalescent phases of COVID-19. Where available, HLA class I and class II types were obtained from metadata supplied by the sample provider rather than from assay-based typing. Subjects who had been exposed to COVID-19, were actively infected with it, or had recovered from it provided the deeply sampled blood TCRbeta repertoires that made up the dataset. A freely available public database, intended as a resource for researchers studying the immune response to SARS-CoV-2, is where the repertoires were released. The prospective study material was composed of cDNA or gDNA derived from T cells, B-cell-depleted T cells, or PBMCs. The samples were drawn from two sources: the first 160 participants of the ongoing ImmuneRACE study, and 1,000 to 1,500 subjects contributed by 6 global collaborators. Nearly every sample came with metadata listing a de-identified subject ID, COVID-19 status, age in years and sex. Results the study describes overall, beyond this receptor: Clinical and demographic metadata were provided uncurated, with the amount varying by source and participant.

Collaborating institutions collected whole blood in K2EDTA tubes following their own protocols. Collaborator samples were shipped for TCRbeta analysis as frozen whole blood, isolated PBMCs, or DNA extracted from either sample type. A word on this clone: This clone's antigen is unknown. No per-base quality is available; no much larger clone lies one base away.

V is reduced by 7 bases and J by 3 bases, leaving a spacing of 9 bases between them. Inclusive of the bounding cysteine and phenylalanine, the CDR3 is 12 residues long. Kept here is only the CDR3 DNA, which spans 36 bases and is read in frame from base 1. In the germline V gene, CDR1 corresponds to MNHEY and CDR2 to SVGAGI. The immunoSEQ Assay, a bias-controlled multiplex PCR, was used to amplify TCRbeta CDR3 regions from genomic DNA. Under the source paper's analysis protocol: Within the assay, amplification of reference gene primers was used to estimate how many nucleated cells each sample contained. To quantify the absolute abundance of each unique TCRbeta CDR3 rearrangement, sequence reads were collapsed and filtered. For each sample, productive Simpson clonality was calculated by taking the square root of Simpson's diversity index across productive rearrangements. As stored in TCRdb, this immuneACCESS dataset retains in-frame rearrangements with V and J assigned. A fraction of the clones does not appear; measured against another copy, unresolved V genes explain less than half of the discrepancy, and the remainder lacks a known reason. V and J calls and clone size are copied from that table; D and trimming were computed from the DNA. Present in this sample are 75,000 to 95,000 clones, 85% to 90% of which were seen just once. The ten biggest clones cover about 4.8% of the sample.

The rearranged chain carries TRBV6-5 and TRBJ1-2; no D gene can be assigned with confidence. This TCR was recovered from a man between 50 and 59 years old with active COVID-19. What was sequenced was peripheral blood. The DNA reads TGTGCCAGCATGAGGAGAGACTATGGCTACACCTTC. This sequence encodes CASMRRDYGYTF.